This T cell receptor beta chain came from a study of patients and donors after allogeneic stem cell transplantation. TCRdb re-called the RT-PCR reads through MiXCR, storing one row per CDR3 protein. The sample shows about a million distinct CDR3 sequences, about 20% of them seen only once. V was clipped by 6 bases and J by 5 bases, with 13 bases between them. There are 13 residues in the CDR3. The germline V gene encodes CDR1 MNHNS and CDR2 SASEGT. The receptor comes from a human donor who was either an allogeneic HSCT recipient or a stem cell or donor lymphocyte infusion donor (not recorded which). It is not recorded whose cells these are; they may come from a transplant donor. The sequencing input was blood, either unsorted or a sorted T cell fraction (not recorded which). The genes are TRBV6-1 and TRBJ2-5; D gene uncertain. The CDR3 DNA reads TGTGCCAGCAGAATGAGTTTCGTGGAGACCCAGTACTTC. Its protein product is CASRMSFVETQYF.